Listed here are 28 T cell receptor beta chains from one sample, sequenced in a study of T-cell reconstitution after alpha-beta-depleted transplantation in children (dated by TCRdb to 2016 to 2018). The library was prepared using PCR. TCRdb records Illumina HiSeq 2500 as the sequencer. To normalize quantification of the TCRbeta repertoire, the TCR libraries were built with molecular barcoding that relied on unique molecular identifiers. TCRdb reworked the public reads: Q25 trimming with fastp, MiXCR clone assembly, productive beta chains retained. Rows with a matching CDR3 protein are joined into one entry that keeps the most common DNA and genes. Across this sample there are fewer than 450,000 distinct CDR3 sequences, with around 16% seen only once. The ten biggest clones cover roughly two fifths of the sample. The treatment or condition label of this sample denotes: allogeneic hematopoietic cell transplantation with graft depleted of TCRalphabeta T cells and CD19 B cells.

Material: PBMCs, mostly from graft donor cells, obtained 360 days after TCRalphabeta/CD19-depleted stem cell transplant. The source of these receptors is a male patient between 2 and 10 years old who had a stem cell transplant for acute lymphoblastic leukemia, so the T cells may come from the graft donor.

The chain links TRBV9 to TRBJ2-7; 8 nucleotides match TRBD1. The ends lost 2 bases at V and 6 bases at J; junction bases unmatched: 13. CDR1 and CDR2 (germline): SGDLS, YYNGEE. This CDR3 spans 16 amino acids. CDR3 DNA: TGTGCCAGCAGCGTGAGGCAGGACAGGGAAGTGTCCGAGCAGTACTTC. This gives the protein CASSVRQDREVSEQYF.

The chain links TRBV4-2 to TRBJ2-3; D possibly matches TRBD1 or TRBD2 (5 bases each). V was clipped by 0 bases and J by 2 bases, with 15 bases between them. CDR3 length equals 17 residues. In germline, CDR1 is LGHNA, CDR2 YNFKEQ. The CDR3 DNA is TGTGCCAGCAGCCAAGATGGGACCCGTATAACCACAGATACGCAGTATTTT. This sequence encodes CASSQDGTRITTDTQYF.

This clonotype was seen a handful of times. The rearrangement uses TRBV7-6 and TRBJ2-2; tentatively, D is TRBD2 (6 bases). CDR1 and CDR2 (germline): SGHVS, FNYEAQ. The ends were cut back, 1 base at V and 3 bases at J, with 18 bases in the middle. CDR3 size: 18 residues. The CDR3 here is CASSLVIPGVSDTGELFF. CDR3 nucleotides: TGTGCCAGCAGCTTAGTGATCCCGGGAGTATCGGACACCGGGGAGCTGTTTTTT.

This clonotype occurred many times. The CDR3 coding sequence is TGTGCTAGTGGTTTCGATGTAGGTTACGAGCAGTACTTC. As protein: CASGFDVGYEQYF. The chain recombines TRBV12-5 with TRBJ2-7; D ambiguous. The CDR3 has 13 residues. Per the germline V gene, CDR1 is LGHNT and CDR2 is FRNRAP. Trimming took 3 bases from V and 4 from J, leaving 10 bases between them. The whole variable domain, remainder taken from reference TRBV12-5 and TRBJ2-7, is DARVTQTPRHKVTEMGQEVTMRCQPILGHNTVFWYRQTMMQGLELLAYFRNRAPLDDSGMPKDRFSAEMPDATLATLKIQPSEPRDSAVYFCASGFDVGYEQYFGPGTRLTVT.

Written as DNA, the CDR3 is TGCGCCAGCAGCTTCGAGGGGCCGAACACTGAAGCTTTCTTT. It translates to CASSFEGPNTEAFF. The chain has TRBV5-1 and TRBJ1-1; a weak D match, TRBD1 (5 bases). CDR3 size: 14 residues. Germline V CDR1 and CDR2: SGHRS, YFSETQ. Trimming cost V 2 bases and J 1 base, with 9 bases left between them.

The V call is TRBV11-2, the J call TRBJ2-1; maybe TRBD2 (6 bases). V was clipped by 1 base and J by 6 bases, with 16 bases between them. Germline V gives CDR1 SGHAT, CDR2 FQNNGV. The CDR3 extends over 16 amino acids. This CDR3 is CASSLGVERRANEQFF. For the CDR3, the DNA is TGTGCCAGCAGCTTAGGTGTAGAGAGGAGGGCCAATGAGCAGTTCTTC.

The CDR3 spells CSASPTDRGGGEQYF. The CDR3 DNA reads as TGCAGTGCTAGCCCCACCGACAGGGGAGGGGGCGAGCAGTACTTC. The V and J genes are TRBV20-1 and TRBJ2-7; D perhaps matches TRBD1 (8 bases). This CDR3 has 15 residues. Trimming removed 3 bases from V and 6 bases from J, with 21 bases in between. Germline CDR1 reads DFQATT; CDR2 reads SNEGSKA (reference sequence).

A note on this clonotype: In this CDR3 the conserved last residue, phenylalanine or tryptophan, is missing, so a read error is likely. The chain uses TRBV30 and TRBJ2-7, with 8 bases fitting TRBD1. This CDR3 comprises 10 residues. With 5 bases clipped from V and 6 bases from J, the junction kept 0 bases outside the gene matches. Per germline, CDR1 GTSNPN and CDR2 SVGIG (reference sequence). CDR3 sequence reads: CAWDRGEQYY. Here the CDR3 DNA reads TGTGCCTGGGACAGGGGCGAGCAGTACTAC.

This clonotype was observed a few times. V gene TRBV5-1 combines with J gene TRBJ1-3, with TRBD1 as a possible D gene (5 bases). The ends were cut back, 6 bases at V and 14 bases at J, with 18 bases in the middle. Germline CDR1 SGHRS, CDR2 YFSETQ. This CDR3 contains 12 residues. The CDR3 bases are TGCGCCAGCAAAGAGGGCAGGGATCATTTATATTTT. Translated, it gives CASKEGRDHLYF.

This clonotype was observed a few times. The chain employs TRBV7-2 and TRBJ1-1, with 7 bases matching TRBD1. V trimming: 2 bases; J trimming: 7 bases; junction bases outside the gene matches: 4. The germline V gene encodes CDR1 SGHTA and CDR2 FQGNSA. This CDR3 comprises 13 residues. CDR3 nucleotide sequence: TGTGCCAGCAGCTTAAGGGACAGACGTGAAGCTTTCTTT. Encoded protein: CASSLRDRREAFF.

Many counts were recorded for this clonotype. The J gene is TRBJ2-5, the V gene TRBV7-2, with D unresolved. Trimming took 5 bases from V and 1 from J, leaving 11 bases between them. This CDR3 is 14 amino acids long. Germline CDR1 SGHTA, CDR2 FQGNSA. DNA for the CDR3: TGTGCCAGCAGCCTCCCGAGAACCCAAGAGACCCAGTACTTC. Encoded protein: CASSLPRTQETQYF.

V and J are TRBV15 and TRBJ1-4; no definite D call. Germline V gene data show CDR1 as LNHNV and CDR2 as YYDKDF (reference sequence). V gave up 0 bases and J gave up 0 bases, with 5 bases separating them. The length of the CDR3 is 15 residues. The CDR3 loop is CATSRDWATNEKLFF. In DNA, the CDR3 is TGTGCCACCAGCAGAGATTGGGCAACTAATGAAAAACTGTTTTTT.

There are a few counts of this clonotype. Written as DNA, the CDR3 is TGCAGTGCTAGCGTCTTTTCTAGGAGCTCCTACAATGAGCAGTTCTTC. Amino acids: CSASVFSRSSYNEQFF. This chain links TRBV20-1 with TRBJ2-1; D uncertain. V was trimmed by 3 bases and J by 0 bases, leaving 15 bases between them. The CDR3 sequence is 16 residues long. The germline V gene encodes CDR1 DFQATT and CDR2 SNEGSKA (reference sequence).

This clonotype occurred a few times. The chain employs TRBV20-1 and TRBJ2-3; 9 bases fit TRBD2. Germline V CDR1 and CDR2: DFQATT, SNEGSKA (reference sequence). The length of the CDR3 is 15 residues. J lost 8 bases, V lost 0 bases, and 9 bases had no gene match. The CDR3 region has the DNA TGCAGTGCTAGAGATGTAGCGGGAGCGGAGGGTACGCAGTATTTT. This codes for CSARDVAGAEGTQYF.

This clonotype was seen repeatedly, ten times or more. The rearrangement links TRBV28 to TRBJ2-7; 9 positions match TRBD1. The CDR3 has 16 amino acids. V shed 5 bases and J 2 bases; nucleotides not matched to a gene: 10. Germline lookup yields CDR1 MDHEN and CDR2 SYDVKM. CDR3 loop: CASSASRGQGTYEQYF. CDR3 DNA sequence: TGTGCCAGCAGTGCCTCCCGGGGACAGGGTACCTACGAGCAGTACTTC.

This clonotype was counted only a few times. The chain couples TRBV2 to TRBJ2-1; D uncertain. This CDR3 is 14 amino acids long. In germline, CDR1 is SNHLY, CDR2 FYNNEI. Trimming cost V 3 bases and J 4 bases, with 10 bases left between them. CDR3 in amino acids: CASSEVAPYNEQFF. CDR3 sequence (DNA): TGTGCCAGCAGTGAGGTAGCCCCATACAATGAGCAGTTCTTC.

This clonotype has just a few counts. The genes are TRBV12-3 or TRBV12-4 and TRBJ1-5, with D unclear. V was trimmed by 6 bases and J by 7 bases, leaving 13 bases between them. This CDR3 contains 13 residues. The CDR3 is CASSPYRGQPQHF. The CDR3 DNA sequence: TGTGCCAGCAGCCCCTACCGAGGACAGCCCCAGCATTTT.

The J gene is TRBJ2-7, the V gene TRBV5-1; D is perhaps TRBD2 (6 bases). The germline V gene has CDR1 SGHRS and CDR2 YFSETQ. This CDR3 region has 14 residues. The V end was cut by 5 bases, the J end by 6 bases, with 18 bases between. The CDR3 region is CASRGTVIPTEQYF. CDR3 DNA sequence: TGCGCCAGCAGAGGGACTGTAATCCCTACCGAGCAGTACTTC.

This rearrangement joins TRBV4-2 to TRBJ2-1; D possibly corresponds to TRBD2 (6 bases). The ends were cut back, 4 bases at V and 9 bases at J, with 10 bases in the middle. CDR1 LGHNA and CDR2 YNFKEQ come from the germline V gene. The CDR3 is 12 amino acids. The CDR3 here is CASSPGTFEQFF. CDR3 nucleotides: TGTGCCAGCAGCCCAGGGACTTTTGAGCAGTTCTTC.

This clonotype came up a few times. The chain is built from TRBV9 and TRBJ2-1; 11 positions match TRBD2. The CDR3 consists of 13 residues. Looked up from germline, CDR1 is SGDLS and CDR2 is YYNGEE. Losses at the gene ends were 7 bases for V and 12 bases for J; bases not matched to a gene: 9. As DNA, the CDR3 is TGTGCCAGCGGGGGGACTAGCGGCTTAATGCAGTTCTTC. This codes for CASGGTSGLMQFF.

This clonotype was observed many times. The CDR3 bases are TGTGCCATCACCACCACCTCCACCGGGGGACAGCAGTTCTTC. Translating gives CAITTTSTGGQQFF. V and J are TRBV10-3 and TRBJ2-1; TRBD2 might be the D (6 bases). The CDR3 covers 14 residues. V gave up 7 bases and J gave up 11 bases, with 21 bases separating them. Germline V lookup: CDR1 ENHRY, CDR2 SYGVKD.

This clonotype appeared a few times. CDR3 amino acids: CASSENPGIGYEQYF. The CDR3 nucleotides are TGTGCCAGCAGTGAAAACCCAGGGATAGGCTACGAGCAGTACTTC. This rearrangement joins TRBV2 to TRBJ2-7, with a possible D match to TRBD1 (5 bases). Germline V gene sequence: CDR1 SNHLY, CDR2 FYNNEI. Trimming took 2 bases from V and 3 from J, leaving 14 bases between them. This CDR3 region has 15 residues.

The CDR3 DNA reads as TGCAGCGTTGAAACAGGGGGCCACAGCTCCTACAATGAGCAGTTCTTC. This translates into CSVETGGHSSYNEQFF. The chain couples TRBV29-1 to TRBJ2-1; 9 positions match TRBD1. This CDR3 has 16 residues. Germline CDR1 reads SQVTM; CDR2 reads ANQGSEA. The J segment lost 0 bases and the V segment lost 2 bases, leaving 5 bases of the junction unmatched.

This clonotype was seen ten or more times. V is TRBV27 and J is TRBJ2-2, with 9 bases aligning to TRBD1. Trimming removed 0 bases from V and 3 bases from J; junction bases left unmatched: 2. Germline assignment: CDR1 MNHEY and CDR2 SMNVEV (reference sequence). The length of the CDR3 is 16 residues. CDR3 bases: TGTGCCAGCAGTTTATCGTGGGACAGGGACACCGGGGAGCTGTTTTTT. Translating it yields CASSLSWDRDTGELFF.

A few counts support this clonotype. The V call is TRBV5-1, the J call TRBJ2-3; either TRBD1 or TRBD2 may supply D (5 bases each). Deletions cut 2 bases from V and 2 bases from J, with 9 bases between. CDR1 and CDR2 (germline): SGHRS, YFSETQ. CDR3 length equals 14 residues. CDR3 sequence reads: CASSFEGPTDTQYF. In DNA, the CDR3 is TGCGCCAGCAGCTTCGAGGGGCCCACAGATACGCAGTATTTT.

This rearrangement joins TRBV20-1 to TRBJ2-1, with 16 bases aligning to TRBD2. J gave up 0 bases and V 6 bases, and 11 bases lay outside the gene matches. Germline V lookup: CDR1 DFQATT, CDR2 SNEGSKA (reference sequence). The CDR3 runs 19 residues. The CDR3 sequence: CSAPPGLAGGSSSYNEQFF. CDR3 nucleotide sequence: TGCAGTGCGCCCCCGGGACTAGCGGGAGGGTCAAGCTCCTACAATGAGCAGTTCTTC.

The chain links TRBV6-1 to TRBJ2-3, with D possibly matching TRBD2 (5 bases). Per germline, CDR1 MNHNS and CDR2 SASEGT. V was pared by 4 bases and J by 4 bases, with 12 bases between. The CDR3 consists of 14 residues. The chain's CDR3 is CASSARDRADTQYF. Written as DNA, the CDR3 is TGTGCCAGCAGTGCCCGGGATCGGGCAGATACGCAGTATTTT.

There are a few counts of this clonotype. This chain joins TRBV5-4 and TRBJ2-2, with D perhaps matching TRBD1 (5 bases). This CDR3 has 13 residues. Germline-derived CDR1 and CDR2 are SGHNT and YYREEE (reference sequence). V dropped 7 bases and J dropped 2 bases, with 9 bases sitting between them. This CDR3 reads CASLQGNTGELFF. DNA of the CDR3: TGTGCCAGCCTCCAGGGAAACACCGGGGAGCTGTTTTTT.